This entry is about one T cell receptor (beta chain). This could be a read error, since a much larger clone is one nucleotide away. The source of the sample is a study of blood T cells in healthy people across ages. The authors ran a second PCR of roughly 7 to 11 cycles using a sample-barcoded 5' primer and a J-beta primer mix. Each CDR3 protein gets one entry after TCRdb re-called the 5' RACE reads with MiXCR. The sample has 800,000 to 950,000 distinct CDR3 sequences; roughly 35% are singletons. Germline V CDR1 and CDR2: PRHDT, FYEKMQ (reference sequence). CDR3 length equals 13 residues. The source of this sequence is a man aged 18 to 30 in good health. Material for sequencing was blood. This chain connects TRBV13 to TRBJ2-7; D not certain. The CDR3 DNA reads TGTGCCGGCAGCTCGACGGTGGTAGAAGAGCAGTACTTC. Protein sequence: CAGSSTVVEEQYF.